These 14 T cell receptor beta chains came from one sample sequenced in a study of T cells in Graves' hyperthyroidism and ophthalmopathy. The investigators amplified TCR beta CDR3 regions from RNA transcripts. HTBI primers drove first-round RT-PCR of the TCR CDR3. Each CDR3 protein is one row after TCRdb ran MiXCR on the multiplex PCR reads. Of 530,000 or so distinct CDR3 sequences listed, approximately 25% were seen once; the top ten hold 11%. Sample: blood. These receptors were obtained from a woman aged 30 to 39 with Graves' ophthalmopathy.

This clonotype was recorded at least ten times. V is TRBV7-6 and J is TRBJ2-7; 8 positions match TRBD1. Germline values: CDR1 SGHVS, CDR2 FNYEAQ. The CDR3 spans 16 residues. Trimming took 3 bases from V and 4 from J; bases not matched to a gene: 11. The CDR3 DNA sequence: TGTGCCAGCAGCTTGCGGCCCGGACAGGGATTGTACGAGCAGTACTTC. Its translation is CASSLRPGQGLYEQYF.

The V and J genes are TRBV7-8 and TRBJ1-5; D might be TRBD1 (6 bases). The germline V gene encodes CDR1 SGHVS and CDR2 FQNEAQ. Trimming removed 0 bases at V and 4 bases at J, with 13 bases between. The CDR3 consists of 16 residues. DNA for the CDR3: TGTGCCAGCAGCTTAGCGCGGGGGGCATGGAATCAGCCCCAGCATTTT. Translated, it gives CASSLARGAWNQPQHF.

This clonotype was seen at least ten times. The chain couples TRBV7-9 to TRBJ1-1; tentative D call: TRBD1 (5 bases). Germline loops: CDR1 SEHNR, CDR2 FQNEAQ (reference sequence). This CDR3 is built from 15 residues. V lost 4 bases to trimming and J lost 3 bases, with 15 bases between them. CDR3 loop: CASSSPGGRDTEAFF. The CDR3 nucleotides read TGTGCCAGCAGCTCCCCCGGGGGGAGGGACACTGAAGCTTTCTTT.

V usage is TRBV4-1 and J usage is TRBJ1-1; 7 bases map to TRBD1. This CDR3 has 15 amino acids. CDR1 is MGHRA and CDR2 is YSYEKL in the germline V gene. V was pared by 8 bases and J by 0 bases, with 9 bases of the junction left unmatched. The CDR3 spells CASLGTAQLNTEAFF. The CDR3 DNA follows: TGCGCCAGCCTAGGGACAGCGCAATTGAACACTGAAGCTTTCTTT.

This clonotype was found a few times. This sequence joins TRBV28 and TRBJ1-1; D remains unclear. Per the germline V gene, CDR1 is MDHEN and CDR2 is SYDVKM. The CDR3 length is 12 residues. Trimming stripped 6 bases from V and 0 bases from J, with 5 bases between. The CDR3 here is CASRPMNTEAFF. CDR3 coding DNA: TGTGCCAGCAGGCCCATGAACACTGAAGCTTTCTTT. The full variable domain, in which reference TRBV28 and TRBJ1-1 provide the parts outside the CDR3, is DVKVTQSSRYLVKRTGEKVFLECVQDMDHENMFWYRQDPGLGLRLIYFSYDVKMKEKGDIPEGYSVSREKKERFSLILESASTNQTSMYLCASRPMNTEAFFGQGTRLTVV.

This clonotype was seen at least ten times. This chain links TRBV11-2 with TRBJ1-1; D gene uncertain. Looked up from germline, CDR1 is SGHAT and CDR2 is FQNNGV. The CDR3 covers 18 residues. V lost 0 bases to trimming and J lost 3 bases, with 20 bases between them. The CDR3 coding sequence is TGTGCCAGCAGCTTAGATCGGAGAGGGTGGGTGGATGACACTGAAGCTTTCTTT. Translating gives CASSLDRRGWVDDTEAFF.

This clonotype came up many times. This chain uses TRBV6-5 with TRBJ1-1; tentatively, D is TRBD1 (6 bases). Germline values: CDR1 MNHEY, CDR2 SVGAGI. CDR3 size: 13 residues. CDR3 sequence: CTSGEMMYTEAFF. CDR3 nucleotide sequence: TGTACCTCAGGGGAGATGATGTACACTGAAGCTTTCTTT.

At least ten counts were recorded for this clonotype. This chain connects TRBV28 to TRBJ2-7; D is unresolved. V was pared by 2 bases and J by 6 bases, with 14 bases between. There are 14 residues in the CDR3. The germline V gene has CDR1 MDHEN and CDR2 SYDVKM. The CDR3 reads CASSLTGRPGEQYF. The CDR3 bases are TGTGCCAGCAGTTTAACCGGGCGTCCGGGCGAGCAGTACTTC.

This rearrangement joins TRBV19 to TRBJ1-5; D unclear. Per germline, CDR1 LNHDA and CDR2 SQIVND (reference sequence). Trimming left V 2 bases short and J 3 bases short, with 8 bases between. CDR3 length equals 14 residues. In DNA form, the CDR3 reads TGTGCCAGTAGTATACCACTGCCCAATCAGCCCCAGCATTTT. The encoded protein is CASSIPLPNQPQHF.

DNA of the CDR3: TGTGCCACCAGCATGGGGACAGACGGGAGGGGGCAGTACTTC. Its translation is CATSMGTDGRGQYF. The V call is TRBV15, the J call TRBJ2-7; TRBD2 might be the D (8 bases). The V end lost 4 bases, the J end lost 9 bases, and 19 bases lay between the germline ends. The CDR3 length is 14 residues. CDR1 is LNHNV, CDR2 YYDKDF, per germline (reference sequence).

This clonotype was detected ten times or more. The chain joins TRBV27 to TRBJ1-5; no clear D gene. The CDR3 runs 15 residues. Trimming pared 3 bases from V and 3 bases from J, leaving 12 bases between. Germline CDR1 MNHEY, CDR2 SMNVEV (reference sequence). The CDR3 protein is CASSLGGQVNQPQHF. CDR3 sequence (DNA): TGTGCCAGCAGTTTGGGTGGGCAGGTCAATCAGCCCCAGCATTTT.

The chain is built from TRBV24-1 and TRBJ2-5, with TRBD2 matching 10 bases. With V trimmed by 2 bases and J by 4 bases, 3 bases remained unmatched. The CDR3 spans 15 residues. The germline V gene encodes CDR1 KGHDR and CDR2 SFDVKD. The CDR3 DNA reads as TGTGCCACCAGTGATTCCGGACTAGCGGCAGAGACCCAGTACTTC. This encodes CATSDSGLAAETQYF.

This clonotype was seen at least ten times. The V gene is TRBV20-1, the J gene TRBJ2-7; no reliable D call. This CDR3 spans 14 amino acids. V lost 0 bases and J 4 bases, leaving 13 bases between the germline ends. Germline V gene data show CDR1 as DFQATT and CDR2 as SNEGSKA (reference sequence). As DNA, the CDR3 is TGCAGTGCTAGAGACTTATTTTCTGGGTACGAGCAGTACTTC. Its protein is CSARDLFSGYEQYF.

This clonotype was seen many times. The chain couples TRBV20-1 to TRBJ2-5, with 8 bases that match TRBD2. There are 13 residues in the CDR3. Trimming at V came to 6 bases and at J to 4 bases, leaving 7 bases not matched to a gene. The germline gives CDR1 DFQATT, CDR2 SNEGSKA (reference sequence). The CDR3 is CSARRLARETQYF. DNA of the CDR3: TGCAGTGCGAGAAGACTAGCGAGAGAGACCCAGTACTTC.